The next 19 T cell receptor beta chains were all read from a single sample in a study of tumor-infiltrating lymphocytes in primary liver carcinoma. Starting material of around 460 ng total RNA yielded TCR beta cDNA via a constant-region primer. Three rounds of nested multiplex PCR with slightly modified ARM-PCR produced TCR beta libraries. The two initial PCR rounds, roughly 9 cycles each, used TRBV1-TRBV30 forward and C-beta reverse primers. TCRdb independently ran MiXCR on the multiplex PCR reads; one entry per CDR3 protein. The table includes about 180,000 distinct CDR3 sequences, about 55% detected once. Germline DNA was extracted too, while blood RNA derived from unsorted whole blood. The source material was peripheral blood. The origin of the receptors is a man between 35 and 55 years old with primary liver carcinoma and hepatitis B virus infection.

A note on this clonotype: This sequence may be a read error, since a much larger clone differs from it by one base. Since no conserved phenylalanine or tryptophan closes the CDR3, a read error is the likely cause. J is TRBJ2-3 and V is TRBV29-1, with 8 bases aligning to TRBD1. The CDR3 runs 15 residues. The V segment lost 2 bases and the J segment 1 base; nucleotides outside the gene matches: 5. CDR1 and CDR2 from the germline V gene are SQVTM and ANQGSEA. The CDR3 DNA sequence: TGCAGCGTTGAACCACAGGGGGTCGGCACAGATACGCAGTATCTT. It yields the protein CSVEPQGVGTDTQYL.

Only a few counts were recorded for this clonotype. The chain carries TRBV29-1 and TRBJ1-1; no firm D call. The germline V gene has CDR1 SQVTM and CDR2 ANQGSEA. V was cut by 7 bases and J by 1 base, with 7 bases left in between. The CDR3 contains 11 residues. The chain's CDR3 is CSANKNTEAFF. The CDR3 region has the DNA TGCAGCGCAAATAAGAACACTGAAGCTTTCTTT.

A note on this clonotype: At one end, the junction sequence differs from germline, possibly due to a read error. The chain joins TRBV11-2 to TRBJ2-7, with D possibly matching TRBD2 (5 bases). The CDR3 length is 14 residues. Germline V gene sequence: CDR1 SGHAT, CDR2 FQNNGV. CDR3 protein: CASSLTEGAYERCF. The DNA for the CDR3 is TGTGCCAGCAGCTTGACCGAAGGAGCCTACGAGCGGTGCTTC. Full variable domain (outside the CDR3, taken from reference TRBV11-2 and TRBJ2-7): EAGVAQSPRYKIIEKRQSVAFWCNPISGHATLYWYQQILGQGPKLLIQFQNNGVVDDSQLPKDRFSAERLKGVDSTLKIQPAKLEDSAVYLCASSLTEGAYERCFGPGTRLTVT.

V gene TRBV12-3 or TRBV12-4 combines with J gene TRBJ1-3; the D is unclear. The CDR3 spans 15 residues. Trimming pared 2 bases from V and 3 bases from J, leaving 11 bases between. Written as DNA, the CDR3 is TGTGCCAGCAGTTTAAGGGCCGTCGGTGGAAACACCATATATTTT. Translation gives CASSLRAVGGNTIYF.

The chain's CDR3 is CASRGTGREEQYF. The CDR3 DNA is TGTGCCAGCCGAGGGACAGGGAGAGAGGAGCAGTACTTC. The rearrangement links TRBV6-5 to TRBJ2-7, with 9 bases fitting TRBD1. The CDR3 is 13 residues long. Germline V gene data show CDR1 as MNHEY and CDR2 as SVGAGI. V dropped 8 bases and J dropped 7; count of bases not matched to a gene: 9.

This clonotype has only one observation. The chain carries TRBV5-4 and TRBJ2-5; D possibly matches TRBD1 or TRBD2 (6 bases each). Germline V lookup: CDR1 SGHNT, CDR2 YYREEE (reference sequence). Trimming took off 3 bases at V and 13 bases at J, with 22 bases between the two ends. CDR3 size: 14 residues. The DNA for the CDR3 is TGTGCCAGCAGCTCAGGGACTGACACGGGACACCGGTACTTC. Encoded protein: CASSSGTDTGHRYF.

About this clonotype itself: A read error may be the cause here, since a much bigger clone is one base away. The rearrangement links TRBV6-1 to TRBJ2-1, with TRBD2 matching 7 bases. This CDR3 has 14 residues. Germline V gene lookup returns CDR1 MNHNS and CDR2 SASEGT. CDR3 amino acids: CVSSLAGSYNEQFF. Written as DNA, the CDR3 is TGTGTCAGCAGTTTAGCGGGTTCCTACAATGAGCAGTTCTTC.

This chain links TRBV6-5 with TRBJ2-7; D unclear. V lost 4 bases to trimming and J lost 3 bases, with 13 bases between them. Germline lookup yields CDR1 MNHEY and CDR2 SVGAGI. There are 14 residues in the CDR3. The CDR3 spells CASSSSGRIYEQYF. The CDR3 DNA sequence: TGTGCCAGCAGTTCCTCTGGACGGATCTACGAGCAGTACTTC.

Only one count was recorded for this clonotype. V usage is TRBV7-9 and J usage is TRBJ2-3; 10 bases agree with TRBD1. The CDR3 runs to 15 residues. Germline V gene sequence: CDR1 SEHNR, CDR2 FQNEAQ (reference sequence). V trimming: 6 bases; J trimming: 5 bases; junction bases outside the gene matches: 8. The CDR3 reads CASSSGQGLGDTQYF. Here the CDR3 DNA reads TGTGCCAGCAGTTCGGGACAGGGGTTGGGAGATACGCAGTATTTT. Full variable domain (rest looked up from reference TRBV7-9 and TRBJ2-3): DTGVSQNPRHKITKRGQNVTFRCDPISEHNRLYWYRQTLGQGPEFLTYFQNEAQLEKSRLLSDRFSAERPKGSFSTLEIQRTEQGDSAMYLCASSSGQGLGDTQYFGPGTRLTVL.

V gene TRBV28 combines with J gene TRBJ2-3, with D tentatively TRBD1 or TRBD2 (5 bases each). Germline V lookup: CDR1 MDHEN, CDR2 SYDVKM. The CDR3 runs 13 residues. V was cut by 6 bases and J by 8 bases, with 15 bases left in between. The CDR3 reads CASRPGTRGTQYF. The CDR3 nucleotides are TGTGCCAGCAGACCCGGGACCCGCGGTACGCAGTATTTT.

V usage is TRBV7-9 and J usage is TRBJ1-1; no reliable D call. From germline, CDR1 is SEHNR and CDR2 FQNEAQ (reference sequence). Between the trimmed V and J ends, which lost 2 bases and 1 base, there was a span of 8 bases. This CDR3 spans 14 amino acids. CDR3 residues: CASSLFGGNTEAFF. The DNA for the CDR3 is TGTGCCAGCAGCTTATTTGGCGGGAACACTGAAGCTTTCTTT.

Comment on this clonotype: One end of the junction does not line up with germline, which may come from a read error. The CDR3 spells CASRYRRGNTGELFF. CDR3 nucleotides: TGTGCCAGCCGTTACCGCAGGGGGAACACCGGGGAGCTGTTTTTT. V and J are TRBV6-6 and TRBJ2-2, with a weak D call TRBD1 (6 bases). Germline V gene lookup returns CDR1 MNHNY and CDR2 SVGAGI (reference sequence). There are 15 residues in the CDR3.

This chain uses TRBV13 with TRBJ2-2; D gene ambiguous. The V end lost 5 bases, the J end lost 3 bases, and 7 bases lay between the germline ends. CDR3 length equals 13 residues. Germline-derived CDR1 and CDR2 are PRHDT and FYEKMQ (reference sequence). CDR3 in amino acids: CASSVGYTGELFF. CDR3 DNA sequence: TGTGCCAGCAGCGTCGGCTACACCGGGGAGCTGTTTTTT. The entire variable domain, with the rest obtained from reference TRBV13 and TRBJ2-2, is as follows: AAGVIQSPRHLIKEKRETATLKCYPIPRHDTVYWYQQGPGQDPQFLISFYEKMQSDKGSIPDRFSAQQFSDYHSELNMSSLELGDSALYFCASSVGYTGELFFGEGSRLTVL.

For this clonotype: An end of the junction does not agree with germline; a read error may underlie this. This sequence joins TRBV12-3 or TRBV12-4 and TRBJ1-5, with a tentative D call TRBD1 (6 bases). CDR3 length: 17 residues. DNA for the CDR3: TGTGCCAGCAGTGAGGCAACAGGGCCGGCGGGCAATCAGCCCCGGCATTTT. Its translation is CASSEATGPAGNQPRHF.

The chain employs TRBV5-6 and TRBJ2-2; 11 nucleotides line up with TRBD2. V shed 0 bases, J shed 4 bases, and the junction held 2 bases outside the gene matches. The CDR3 totals 16 residues. Germline loops: CDR1 SGHDT, CDR2 YYEEEE. The CDR3 here is CASSLVLAGGTGELFF. The CDR3 DNA reads as TGTGCCAGCAGCTTGGTCCTAGCGGGAGGCACCGGGGAGCTGTTTTTT.

This clonotype came up a few times. V and J are TRBV4-1 and TRBJ2-7; 10 nucleotides match TRBD2. The CDR3 totals 15 residues. Germline trimming cut 4 bases from V and 1 base from J; bases unmatched to any gene: 4. Germline CDR1 is MGHRA and CDR2 is YSYEKL. CDR3 sequence: CASSRQLAGSYEQYF. The CDR3 DNA reads as TGCGCCAGCAGCCGCCAACTAGCGGGGTCCTACGAGCAGTACTTC.

This clonotype appeared a single time. This chain uses TRBV11-2 with TRBJ2-7, with TRBD1 matching 8 bases. Germline values: CDR1 SGHAT, CDR2 FQNNGV. The junction had 21 bases not matched to a gene; V was cut back by 10 bases and J by 4 bases. This CDR3 contains 17 residues. For the CDR3, the DNA is TGTGCCAACAACATGGACAGGGTTCTGAGTATTTCATACGAGCAGTACTTC. This sequence encodes CANNMDRVLSISYEQYF.

CDR3 coding DNA: TGTGCCAGCAGTTACACAGGGACTAGTCCCTACGAGCAGTACTTC. Translation: CASSYTGTSPYEQYF. The chain combines TRBV6-6 with TRBJ2-7; 8 positions agree with TRBD2. This CDR3 has 15 residues. Germline trimming cut 2 bases from V and 2 bases from J; bases unmatched to any gene: 5. Germline CDR1 and CDR2: MNHNY and SVGAGI (reference sequence).

V usage is TRBV29-1 and J usage is TRBJ1-2; 7 nucleotides match TRBD1. Germline loops: CDR1 SQVTM, CDR2 ANQGSEA. CDR3 length: 14 residues. Trimming cost V 3 bases and J 4 bases; bases outside gene matches: 8. The CDR3 DNA is TGCAGCGTTGAGGGGACAGCGAGAACCTATGGCTACACCTTC. As protein: CSVEGTARTYGYTF.